These T cell receptor beta chains were read from a single sample in a study of CD8+ T cells in alopecia areata. Generated by immunoSEQ multiplex PCR, the TCRdb table keeps only in-frame clones and is missing some. The top ten hold roughly 0.99% of the sample, which has about 160,000 clones, approximately 65% seen once. The source was CD4+ T cells sorted from blood, collected at week 4, from a patient treated with tofacitinib. The origin of the receptors is a human donor with alopecia areata. The CDR3 runs from the conserved cysteine through the conserved F or W. D genes are given only for firm matches. Some rows mark clone size as missing; the rest say once, few, many or name a class of expanded clone.

v_gene	d_gene	abundance	j_gene	len	CDR3aa	CDR3nt
TRBV30	-	-	TRBJ1-2	16	CAWINTIAGHRFGYTF	TGTGCCTGGATCAATACGATCGCGGGACACCGATTTGGCTACACCTTC
TRBV9	-	once	TRBJ1-1	14	CASSSGGGETEAFF	TGTGCCAGCAGCTCTGGAGGGGGTGAGACAGAAGCTTTCTTT
TRBV30	TRBD2	-	TRBJ2-7	23	CAWSVPSRGLGTSGDATGDEQYF	TGTGCCTGGAGTGTACCCAGTCGGGGGCTGGGGACTAGCGGGGACGCCACGGGGGACGAGCAGTACTTC
TRBV30	-	-	TRBJ2-7	13	CASRGPPSHEQYF	TGTGCCTCACGGGGACCCCCTTCCCACGAGCAGTACTTC
TRBV6-6	TRBD2	few	TRBJ2-7	15	CASSPELGTSTEQYF	TGTGCCAGCAGTCCTGAGCTCGGGACTAGTACCGAGCAGTACTTC
TRBV5-1	-	-	TRBJ2-7	13	CASSLEGRYEQYF	TGCGCCAGCAGCTTGGAGGGGCGCTACGAGCAGTACTTC
TRBV18	TRBD1	medium-sized	TRBJ1-2	14	CASSPPSRGLGYTF	TGTGCCAGCTCACCACCGTCCAGGGGGCTCGGCTACACCTTC
TRBV5-1	TRBD1	-	TRBJ2-5	15	CASSPIPGQEETQYF	TGCGCCAGCAGCCCGATCCCGGGACAGGAGGAGACCCAGTACTTC
TRBV4-2	-	-	TRBJ2-1	14	CASSQLPGASEQFF	TGTGCCAGCAGCCAACTACCTGGGGCGAGTGAGCAGTTCTTC
TRBV6-6	TRBD1	-	TRBJ2-7	15	CASSYSRTGVYEQYF	TGTGCCAGCAGTTACTCGCGGACAGGGGTCTACGAGCAGTACTTC
TRBV30	-	-	TRBJ1-5	15	CAWSVGVPSNQPQHF	TGTGCCTGGAGTGTGGGTGTTCCTAGCAATCAGCCCCAGCATTTT
TRBV19	-	-	TRBJ2-5	13	CASSKTGRETQYF	TGTGCCAGTAGTAAAACAGGGAGGGAGACCCAGTACTTC
TRBV29-1	-	-	TRBJ2-7	14	CSVEEIRDGYEQYF	TGCAGCGTTGAGGAGATCCGGGACGGCTACGAGCAGTACTTC
TRBV30	TRBD1	-	TRBJ2-7	12	CAWRGQYYEQYF	TGTGCCTGGAGGGGACAGTACTACGAGCAGTACTTC
TRBV15	-	-	TRBJ1-5	15	CATSRGGDSNQPQHF	TGTGCCACCAGCAGAGGCGGGGATAGCAATCAGCCCCAGCATTTT
TRBV14	-	few	TRBJ2-1	16	CASSQLTAGFPNEQFF	TGTGCCAGCAGCCAGCTGACGGCAGGGTTTCCAAATGAGCAGTTCTTC
TRBV5-1	-	-	TRBJ2-3	12	CASSFGPDTQYF	TGCGCCAGCAGCTTTGGCCCAGATACGCAGTATTTT
TRBV30	TRBD2	-	TRBJ2-7	14	CAWGRGEPSYEQYF	TGTGCCTGGGGACGGGGGGAGCCGTCCTACGAGCAGTACTTC
TRBV29-1	TRBD1	few	TRBJ2-2	15	CSVEDRQGSTGELFF	TGCAGCGTTGAGGACCGACAGGGCAGCACCGGGGAGCTGTTTTTT
TRBV9	-	-	TRBJ1-2	12	CASTRDGYGYTF	TGTGCCAGTACGCGGGACGGCTATGGCTACACCTTC
TRBV29-1	TRBD1	-	TRBJ1-2	12	CSGTGTNYGYTF	TGCAGCGGGACAGGGACTAACTATGGCTACACCTTC
TRBV5-8	-	-	TRBJ1-5	13	CASSLVGDQPQHF	TGTGCCAGCAGCTTGGTCGGAGATCAGCCCCAGCATTTT
TRBV9	-	-	TRBJ1-1	15	CASSADSGEGTEAFF	TGTGCCAGCAGCGCCGATTCGGGGGAGGGCACTGAAGCTTTCTTT
TRBV30	-	-	TRBJ1-4	12	CAWRDLTGGLFF	TGTGCCTGGAGGGACTTGACAGGAGGACTGTTTTTT
TRBV29-1	-	-	TRBJ1-1	12	CSVASGSTEAFF	TGCAGCGTGGCCTCAGGGAGTACTGAAGCTTTCTTT
TRBV29-1	-	-	TRBJ2-1	16	CSVDGQLGRMGNEQFF	TGCAGCGTTGATGGACAACTCGGGCGGATGGGCAATGAGCAGTTCTTC
TRBV6-5	-	few	TRBJ1-1	13	CASKRSMNTEAFF	TGTGCCAGCAAGCGAAGCATGAACACTGAAGCTTTCTTT
TRBV29-1	-	-	TRBJ1-4	14	CSGRAGANNEKLFF	TGCAGCGGGCGGGCAGGAGCGAACAATGAAAAACTGTTTTTT
TRBV19	-	once	TRBJ1-2	11	CASYTLDGYTF	TGTGCCAGCTATACATTGGATGGCTACACCTTC
TRBV29-1	TRBD1	-	TRBJ2-1	10	CSGGQGEQFF	TGCAGCGGTGGACAGGGGGAGCAGTTCTTC
TRBV30	-	few	TRBJ2-5	15	CAWGGAGGDYETQYF	TGTGCCTGGGGGGGAGCAGGCGGCGATTACGAGACCCAGTACTTC
TRBV29-1	-	-	TRBJ2-7	12	CSVADNSYEQYF	TGCAGCGTTGCTGACAACTCCTACGAGCAGTACTTC